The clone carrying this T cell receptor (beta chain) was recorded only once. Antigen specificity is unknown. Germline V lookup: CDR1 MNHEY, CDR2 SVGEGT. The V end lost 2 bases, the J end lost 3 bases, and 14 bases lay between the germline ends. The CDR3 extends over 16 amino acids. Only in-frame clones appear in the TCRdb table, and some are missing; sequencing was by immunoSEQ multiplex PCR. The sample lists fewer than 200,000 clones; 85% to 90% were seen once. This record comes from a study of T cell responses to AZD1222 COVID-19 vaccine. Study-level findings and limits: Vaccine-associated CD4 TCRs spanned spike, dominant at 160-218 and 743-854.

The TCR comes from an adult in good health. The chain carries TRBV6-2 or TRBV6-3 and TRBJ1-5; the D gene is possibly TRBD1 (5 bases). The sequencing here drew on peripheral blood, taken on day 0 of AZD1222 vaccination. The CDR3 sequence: CASSYDRTFLNQPQHF. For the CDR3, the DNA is TGTGCCAGCAGTTACGATAGGACATTTCTCAATCAGCCCCAGCATTTT.